One and the same sample provided the 26 T cell receptor beta chains below, sequenced in a study of blood T cells in healthy people across ages (dated by TCRdb to the mid-2010s). Library creation used 5' RACE. The sequencing machine was an Illumina HiSeq 2500. A second PCR of about 6 to 12 cycles was run with a J-beta primer mix and a sample-barcoded 5' primer. The raw public data were reprocessed by TCRdb itself: fastp quality trimming at Q25, MiXCR clonotype calling, in-frame beta chains only. Each entry merges the rows of one CDR3 protein and shows their most common DNA and genes. A total of under 2 million distinct CDR3 sequences appear in this sample, around 35% of them only once. The ten largest clones capture roughly 10% of the sample. The specimen sequenced was blood. The receptors come from a woman aged 25 to 39 in good health.

V and J are TRBV5-6 and TRBJ2-5, with unresolved D. Trimming pared 4 bases from V and 5 bases from J, leaving 15 bases between. CDR3 size: 14 residues. Germline V lookup: CDR1 SGHDT, CDR2 YYEEEE. This CDR3 reads CASSDDPLRETQYF. The CDR3 DNA reads as TGTGCCAGCAGCGACGACCCGTTGCGGGAGACCCAGTACTTC.

The J gene is TRBJ2-6, the V gene TRBV7-3; 9 bases agree with TRBD1. The junction had 14 bases not matched to a gene; V was cut back by 5 bases and J by 0 bases. Germline CDR1 SGHTA, CDR2 FQGTGA. This CDR3 has 20 residues. In DNA, the CDR3 is TGTGCCAGCAGCCCCACCCCTCCGGGACAGGGTCGCTCTGGGGCCAACGTCCTGACTTTC. It specifies CASSPTPPGQGRSGANVLTF.

CDR3 residues: CASSRTLGPGELFF. The DNA of the CDR3 is TGCGCCAGCAGCCGAACGTTGGGGCCCGGGGAGCTGTTTTTT. The rearrangement links TRBV5-1 to TRBJ2-2, with D perhaps TRBD1 (5 bases). V lost 4 bases and J lost 6, with 13 bases in between. Per the germline V gene, CDR1 is SGHRS and CDR2 is YFSETQ. This CDR3 has 14 amino acids.

This chain joins TRBV9 and TRBJ2-4; 8 positions match TRBD1. The CDR3 totals 16 residues. From germline, CDR1 is SGDLS and CDR2 YYNGEE. The V segment lost 3 bases and the J segment 0 bases; nucleotides outside the gene matches: 5. The chain's CDR3 is CASSAGQGLAKNIQYF. As DNA, the CDR3 is TGTGCCAGCAGCGCTGGACAGGGATTAGCCAAAAACATTCAGTACTTC.

This chain uses TRBV9 with TRBJ2-1; TRBD2 matches at 7 bases. Trimming removed 3 bases from V and 13 bases from J; junction bases left unmatched: 16. This CDR3 has 15 amino acids. CDR1 is SGDLS and CDR2 is YYNGEE in the germline V gene. In DNA form, the CDR3 reads TGTGCCAGCAGCGGCCCGGGAGGAAGCGGAGAGACCCAGTTCTTC. Translating it yields CASSGPGGSGETQFF.

This clonotype was counted only a few times. V is TRBV6-2 or TRBV6-3 and J is TRBJ2-3; 14 positions agree with TRBD2. Germline CDR1 and CDR2: MNHEY and SVGEGT. Trimming cost V 2 bases and J 8 bases; bases outside gene matches: 3. This CDR3 is 15 amino acids long. The CDR3 DNA is TGTGCCAGCAGTTACGGGGGACTAGCGGGAGCTACGCAGTATTTT. Translating gives CASSYGGLAGATQYF.

The chain recombines TRBV27 with TRBJ1-1; D gene ambiguous. The length of the CDR3 is 14 residues. Germline lookup yields CDR1 MNHEY and CDR2 SMNVEV (reference sequence). Deletions cut 1 base from V and 1 base from J, with 7 bases between. The CDR3 bases are TGTGCCAGCAGTTTATGGGTGGGGAACACTGAAGCTTTCTTT. Translating it yields CASSLWVGNTEAFF.

In its sample, this clonotype was seen a few times. Just one base apart from a much larger clone, this may be a read error. This chain uses TRBV20-1 with TRBJ2-3, with a weak D call TRBD2 (6 bases). V lost 2 bases and J 4 bases, leaving 13 bases between the germline ends. Looked up from germline, CDR1 is DFQATT and CDR2 is SNEGSKA (reference sequence). This CDR3 spans 14 amino acids. CDR3 coding DNA: TGCAGTGCTAGATGGGTAGCTAGCGCAGATACGCAGTATTTT. It translates to CSARWVASADTQYF.

This CDR3 reads CASSLARDRLYQETQYF. The CDR3 nucleotides are TGCGCCAGCAGCTTGGCCCGGGACAGGCTGTACCAAGAGACCCAGTACTTC. This chain connects TRBV5-1 to TRBJ2-5; 8 bases fit TRBD1. J lost 0 bases, V lost 0 bases, and 7 bases had no gene match. The germline CDR1 and CDR2 sequences are SGHRS and YFSETQ. The CDR3 totals 17 residues.

The table lists this clonotype with a few counts. V is TRBV2 and J is TRBJ2-1; D is perhaps TRBD1 or TRBD2 (5 bases each). Trimming removed 10 bases from V and 4 bases from J, with 14 bases in between. CDR3 size: 13 residues. Germline V gene lookup returns CDR1 SNHLY and CDR2 FYNNEI. This chain's CDR3 is CATVGRQYNEQFF. The CDR3 bases are TGTGCCACAGTGGGACGGCAGTACAATGAGCAGTTCTTC.

This clonotype was picked up many times. This sequence joins TRBV9 and TRBJ2-6, with no clear D. The V and J ends lost 3 bases and 3 bases respectively, with 7 bases between them. Germline CDR1 is SGDLS and CDR2 is YYNGEE. The CDR3 has 14 amino acids. The CDR3 spells CASSAFSGANVLTF. CDR3 in DNA: TGTGCCAGCAGCGCTTTTAGTGGGGCCAACGTCCTGACTTTC.

The chain joins TRBV7-8 to TRBJ2-7, with D possibly being TRBD2 (6 bases). CDR1 is SGHVS and CDR2 is FQNEAQ in the germline V gene. The CDR3 spans 16 residues. V was clipped by 4 bases and J by 2 bases, with 18 bases between them. CDR3 bases: TGTGCCAGCAGCTCGGCATTCGGGACTGAGGCCTACGAGCAGTACTTC. This translates into CASSSAFGTEAYEQYF.

The chain joins TRBV3-1 to TRBJ1-2, with 8 bases that match TRBD1. Germline V gives CDR1 LGHDT, CDR2 YNNKEL (reference sequence). This CDR3 region has 16 residues. Losses at the gene ends were 2 bases for V and 6 bases for J; bases not matched to a gene: 11. CDR3 in DNA: TGTGCCAGCAGCCAACCTGGACAGGGCGGAATTGATGGCTACACCTTC. It encodes CASSQPGQGGIDGYTF.

The chain uses TRBV2 and TRBJ2-7, with 7 bases aligning to TRBD1. The last part of the DNA fits TRBJ2-5 better; the J call may be wrong. This CDR3 comprises 14 residues. CDR1 SNHLY and CDR2 FYNNEI come from the germline V gene. The CDR3 region is CASNTHRGWETQYF. The CDR3 coding sequence is TGTGCCAGCAACACTCACAGGGGTTGGGAGACCCAGTACTTC.

This clonotype has just a few counts. The V gene is TRBV10-3, the J gene TRBJ2-1, with D possibly matching TRBD1 (5 bases). Germline V gene sequence: CDR1 ENHRY, CDR2 SYGVKD. V lost 3 bases and J lost 10, with 10 bases in between. This CDR3 has 12 residues. CDR3 bases: TGTGCCATCAGTGAAGGGGCGTCGGAGCAGTTCTTC. Translated, it gives CAISEGASEQFF.

The sample holds a few counts of this clonotype. At one end the junction does not follow the germline gene, possibly because of a read error. The V gene is TRBV4-1, the J gene TRBJ2-7; maybe TRBD1 (5 bases). Germline V lookup: CDR1 MGHRA, CDR2 YSYEKL. This CDR3 has 15 amino acids. CDR3 bases: TGCGCCAGCAGCCAAGATGACAGTTCCTCCTACGAGCGGTACTTC. It specifies CASSQDDSSSYERYF.

This clonotype was recorded a few times. V usage is TRBV3-1 and J usage is TRBJ2-1; no clear D. This CDR3 has 15 residues. The V end was cut by 4 bases, the J end by 5 bases, with 15 bases between. Looked up from germline, CDR1 is LGHDT and CDR2 is YNNKEL (reference sequence). The CDR3 DNA is TGTGCCAGCAGCCCCTCGACTTTACCAAACAATGAGCAGTTCTTC. It yields the protein CASSPSTLPNNEQFF.

The chain is built from TRBV7-2 and TRBJ2-2, with TRBD1 matching over 10 bases. CDR1 and CDR2 from the germline V gene are SGHTA and FQGNSA. The CDR3 is 15 amino acids. The V segment lost 4 bases and the J segment 5 bases; nucleotides outside the gene matches: 4. CDR3 nucleotide sequence: TGTGCCAGCAGCTGGACAGGGGGTTGGACCGGGGAGCTGTTTTTT. Its protein product is CASSWTGGWTGELFF.

A few counts support this clonotype. The rearrangement uses TRBV10-1 and TRBJ2-5; TRBD1 matches at 7 bases. The DNA end lines up better with TRBJ2-7; the J call may be wrong. Looked up from germline, CDR1 is WNHNN and CDR2 is SYGVQD (reference sequence). The CDR3 totals 14 residues. The CDR3, as DNA: TGCGCCAGCAGTGAGTCCGACAGGGTCCACGAGCAGTACTTC. It yields the protein CASSESDRVHEQYF.

The table lists this clonotype with many counts. This rearrangement joins TRBV7-2 to TRBJ2-2; D uncertain. The V gene lost 6 bases and the J gene lost 0 bases, with 14 bases spanning the gap. The CDR3 covers 16 residues. Germline assignment: CDR1 SGHTA and CDR2 FQGNSA. The CDR3 DNA reads as TGTGCCAGCAGTCGAAGGGTCAAGACGAACACCGGGGAGCTGTTTTTT. Its translation is CASSRRVKTNTGELFF.

In regard to this clonotype: The junction shows a germline mismatch at one end, possibly a read error. This chain links TRBV28 with TRBJ1-1, with D uncertain. CDR3 length: 11 residues. From germline, CDR1 is MDHEN and CDR2 SYDVKM. CDR3: CASRLAFEAFF. The CDR3 nucleotides are TGTGCAAGCAGATTAGCGTTTGAAGCTTTCTTT.

The gene calls are TRBV6-1 and TRBJ2-5; D is perhaps TRBD1 (6 bases). The CDR3 runs to 15 residues. Germline CDR1 reads MNHNS; CDR2 reads SASEGT. Trimming took 5 bases from V and 2 from J, leaving 15 bases between them. CDR3 region: CASSLQGVWQETQYF. CDR3 nucleotides: TGTGCCAGCAGTTTACAGGGCGTTTGGCAAGAGACCCAGTACTTC.

This clonotype appeared a few times. The chain combines TRBV7-2 with TRBJ2-1, with 11 bases identical to TRBD1. CDR3 length equals 15 residues. Trimming at V came to 1 base and at J to 8 bases, leaving 4 bases not matched to a gene. Germline assignment: CDR1 SGHTA and CDR2 FQGNSA. CDR3 DNA sequence: TGTGCCAGCAGCTTAGACTGGACAGGGGGCTATGAGCAGTTCTTC. Amino acids: CASSLDWTGGYEQFF.

The chain links TRBV20-1 to TRBJ2-1; D gene ambiguous. The CDR3 has 18 amino acids. CDR1 is DFQATT and CDR2 is SNEGSKA in the germline V gene (reference sequence). Trimming removed 0 bases at V and 0 bases at J, with 18 bases between. This CDR3 reads CSARDPESGVSSYNEQFF. The CDR3 nucleotides read TGCAGTGCTAGAGATCCCGAGTCGGGCGTAAGCTCCTACAATGAGCAGTTCTTC.

This clonotype has a count of ten or more. The V gene is TRBV29-1, the J gene TRBJ2-5; TRBD1 aligns across 7 bases. CDR1 and CDR2 from the germline V gene are SQVTM and ANQGSEA. This CDR3 comprises 14 residues. The ends lost 0 bases at V and 5 bases at J; junction bases unmatched: 6. CDR3 loop: CSVEDRGRRETQYF. CDR3 DNA sequence: TGCAGCGTTGAAGATAGGGGGCGCCGGGAGACCCAGTACTTC.

The chain joins TRBV12-3 or TRBV12-4 to TRBJ1-5; D unclear. Trimming stripped 1 base from V and 2 bases from J, with 12 bases between. CDR3 length: 16 residues. CDR3 protein: CASSLDGWVGNQPQHF. CDR3 nucleotides: TGTGCCAGCAGTTTAGACGGTTGGGTGGGCAATCAGCCCCAGCATTTT.